The TCR beta chain described here comes from a study of T cells in Graves' hyperthyroidism and ophthalmopathy (dated by TCRdb to about 2019). In terms of the full investigation: Peripheral blood was collected at initial diagnosis, before any treatment. Prospective prediction of ophthalmopathy was tested in an independent validation cohort consisting of about 20 hyperthyroidism patients and approximately 16 patients who later progressed to ophthalmopathy. In several Graves' hyperthyroidism patients, the study also compared T-cell repertoires from thyroid tissue with T-cell repertoires from blood. For training and testing, the 110 or so patients in the discovery cohort were randomly divided in a 7:3 ratio. A discovery cohort of about 95 patients, fewer than 50 with Graves' ophthalmopathy and about 58 with stable Graves' hyperthyroidism, was used to find distinguishing TCR V-J signatures. Once sampling was done, hyperthyroidism patients were given methimazole at a starting dose of 30 mg daily, whereas ophthalmopathy patients were given high-dose intravenous methylprednisolone. TCR Vbeta CDR3 sequencing of 130 to 150 peripheral blood samples (roughly 43 ophthalmopathy, approximately 80 hyperthyroidism and about 17 progressor patients) is reported in the paper. Beyond this particular receptor, the publication reports: Sample size was not statistically predetermined, and investigators were not blinded to group allocation. Most expanded thyroid clonotypes (frequency above 0.001) were also found in blood, which suggests that blood repertoires may mirror thyroid immune responses. During validation, the model predicted progression to ophthalmopathy a median of roughly 7.1 months ahead of onset, with almost 71% sensitivity and 72% to 85% specificity. A model built on a 13 V-J signature distinguished ophthalmopathy from stable hyperthyroidism, reaching roughly 88% sensitivity and around 81% specificity in cross-validation and 80%/75% in testing.

The hyperthyroidism patients were between 18 and 65 years old and newly diagnosed, with a disease duration of less than 2 months. Exclusion was applied to patients with uncontrolled infections, other autoimmune diseases, pregnancy or lactation. Diagnoses were established on the basis of clinical symptoms, serum thyroxine and TRAb, thyroid ultrasound, and orbital computed tomography. Blood from progressor patients was collected at the time of first diagnosis with hyperthyroidism, before any ophthalmopathy symptoms had appeared. Ficoll-Paque density gradient centrifugation was used to isolate PBMCs from under 11 ml of fresh peripheral blood. Progressor patients were initially diagnosed with Graves' hyperthyroidism and developed ophthalmopathy during follow-up. Total RNA was extracted with Trizol reagent, and quality was checked on an Agilent 2100 Bioanalyzer. TCR beta CDR3 regions were amplified from RNA transcripts. A first-round RT-PCR of the TCR CDR3 used the HTBI primer set with the Qiagen OneStep RT-PCR kit. A second multiplex PCR round built the libraries, followed by size selection and purification. Libraries were sequenced paired-end with 100 bp reads on an Illumina HiSeq2000. In the source study's methods: Raw data were processed with SOAPnuke, discarding reads with adapters, uncalled bases, mean Phred below 15, or no exact constant-primer or identifier match. High-quality paired reads were merged using COPE v1.2.5, and each unique nucleotide sequence was defined as a clonotype. Clonotypes were aligned to IMGT TRBV, TRBD and TRBJ reference segments using MiTCR v1.1. Analysis was restricted to V-J combinations with a frequency above 0.0001, which covered just over 98% of repertoires. A TCS score was defined as the ratio of F50 (clonal expansion) to E x V (chaos), with BLOSUM62-based TCRdist applied between CDR3 peptides within each V-J. Welch's t-statistics and random forest reduced some 510 V-J features to roughly 13, which were used in a naive Bayes classifier (R e1071). In-frame beta chains were kept once TCRdb had trimmed the public reads at Q25 with fastp and called clones with MiXCR. Each entry merges the rows of one CDR3 protein and shows their most common DNA and genes. These V and J calls derive from TCRdb rather than the authors' analysis. A total of about 400,000 distinct CDR3 sequences appear in this sample, around a sixth of them only once. The leading ten clones occupy 25% to 35% of the sample.

As concerns this clonotype: The antigen this receptor binds is unknown. No base quality information exists; no much larger clone differs at one position.

Sequenced sample: blood. This sequence was found in a woman between 18 and 29 years old with Graves' hyperthyroidism that later progressed to Graves' ophthalmopathy.

Read as DNA, the sequence is TGTGCCACCAGTGGCGGTAAAGGGACTAGCGGGTTCACCGGGGAGCTGTTTTTT. Its protein product is CATSGGKGTSGFTGELFF. The chain couples TRBV24-1 to TRBJ2-2; 12 junctional bases match TRBD2. For this chain, trimming is 5 bases at the V end and 4 bases at the J end, and the number of junction bases without a gene match is 10. The CDR3 sequence holds 18 residues, the cysteine and phenylalanine included. The only DNA kept is the CDR3, 54 bases in frame from the first base. Per the germline V gene, KGHDR is the CDR1 and SFDVKD is the CDR2.